Listed here are 7 T cell receptor beta chains from one sample, sequenced in a study of identifying expanded T cells in peripheral blood. TCRdb keeps only in-frame clones here, not all; method: immunoSEQ multiplex PCR. This sample has about 94,000 clones, with 88% found just once. Input material: blood. These receptors all stem from a person aged 18-70 years in good health.

CDR3 bases: TGTGCCAGCAGCTTAGTCCAGGGAAGCGAAAAACTGTTTTTT. Its protein product is CASSLVQGSEKLFF. The chain employs TRBV7-6 and TRBJ1-4; perhaps TRBD1 as D (5 bases). V was pared by 1 base and J by 8 bases, with 11 bases between. The CDR3 is 14 amino acids. CDR1 and CDR2 (germline): SGHVS, FNYEAQ.

The gene calls are TRBV5-1 and TRBJ2-3; 8 bases map to TRBD2. The V and J ends lost 4 bases and 1 base, in that order; junction bases with no gene match: 2. The V gene's germline CDR1 is SGHRS and CDR2 YFSETQ. This CDR3 comprises 14 residues. The CDR3 nucleotides are TGCGCCAGCAGCCCGGGGGGGGGCACAGATACGCAGTATTTT. Translation: CASSPGGGTDTQYF.

This rearrangement joins TRBV4-3 to TRBJ2-3; D unclear. The CDR3 runs 18 residues. CDR1 LGHNA and CDR2 YSLEER come from the germline V gene. Trimming removed 0 bases at V and 1 base at J, with 17 bases between. CDR3 loop: CASSQDRGPEVGTDTQYF. CDR3 DNA: TGCGCCAGCAGCCAAGACAGAGGCCCCGAGGTGGGCACAGATACGCAGTATTTT.

CDR3 protein: CASSVGGAEAFF. The DNA of the CDR3 is TGTGCCAGCAGTGTAGGGGGGGCTGAAGCTTTCTTT. The V call is TRBV6-1, the J call TRBJ1-1, with a possible D match to TRBD1 (6 bases). The V gene's germline CDR1 is MNHNS and CDR2 SASEGT. There are 12 residues in the CDR3. Trimming shortened V by 4 bases and J by 6 bases, and 9 bases separated the two germline ends.

The count of this clone is one. CDR3 coding DNA: TGTGCCAGCAGCCCGGGGCCAAACTATGGCTACACCTTC. It translates to CASSPGPNYGYTF. The chain carries TRBV9 and TRBJ1-2, with a tentative D call TRBD1 (5 bases). Germline V gene data show CDR1 as SGDLS and CDR2 as YYNGEE. V was pared by 4 bases and J by 2 bases, with 9 bases between. CDR3 length: 13 amino acids.

The chain couples TRBV19 to TRBJ2-1; maybe TRBD1 (5 bases). This CDR3 has 17 residues. Germline assignment: CDR1 LNHDA and CDR2 SQIVND (reference sequence). The V end was cut by 3 bases, the J end by 2 bases, with 17 bases between. DNA for the CDR3: TGTGCCAGTAGTATCGAATCAGGCAGGGATCCCTACAATGAGCAGTTCTTC. This encodes CASSIESGRDPYNEQFF.

This chain connects TRBV5-8 to TRBJ2-5, with TRBD2 identical over 11 bases. The length of the CDR3 is 17 residues. In germline, CDR1 is SGHTS, CDR2 YDEGEE. J lost 6 bases, V lost 3 bases, and 13 bases had no gene match. CDR3 sequence: CASSSTSGRGGEKTQYF. In DNA, the CDR3 is TGTGCCAGCAGCTCCACTAGCGGGAGAGGCGGTGAAAAGACCCAGTACTTC.